These 25 T cell receptor beta chains were all obtained from the same sample, sequenced in a study of shared clonotypes between healthy human individuals. Libraries were prepared by immunoSEQ multiplex PCR; TCRdb keeps only in-frame clonotypes and omits some of them. The table has a few million clones, roughly 90% seen once. Sequenced input: naive CD4+ T cells from PBMCs. Specified subset: CD45RA+ positively selected. These receptors were collected from a man between 18 and 29 years old in good health. Some clones in this sample may be carry-over from other donors' samples.

This sequence joins TRBV7-8 and TRBJ2-7; the match to TRBD1 covers 7 bases. J gave up 7 bases and V 1 base, and 13 bases lay outside the gene matches. The CDR3 is 16 amino acids. CDR1 and CDR2 (germline): SGHVS, FQNEAQ. The chain's CDR3 is CASSLVGQAVPREQYF. CDR3 DNA: TGTGCCAGCAGCTTAGTCGGACAGGCGGTCCCTAGAGAGCAGTACTTC. The variable domain in full, with the rest retrieved from reference TRBV7-8 and TRBJ2-7, is GAGVSQSPRYKVAKRGQDVALRCDPISGHVSLFWYQQALGQGPEFLTYFQNEAQLDKSGLPSDRFFAERPEGSVSTLKIQRTQQEDSAVYLCASSLVGQAVPREQYFGPGTRLTVT.

The V and J genes are TRBV11-1 and TRBJ2-1; 7 bases are a match to TRBD2. From germline, CDR1 is SGHAT and CDR2 FQDESV (reference sequence). J gave up 15 bases and V 1 base, and 18 bases lay outside the gene matches. The CDR3 loop spans 16 amino acids. The CDR3, as DNA: TGTGCCAGCAGCTTAGGGCGGCGCCACCTAGCGGCTGGGCCGTTCTTC. Protein: CASSLGRRHLAAGPFF.

The chain has TRBV18 and TRBJ1-1; D may be TRBD1 (5 bases). The CDR3 consists of 13 residues. Germline V gives CDR1 KGHSH, CDR2 LQKENI. V was clipped by 5 bases and J by 10 bases, with 17 bases between them. The CDR3 nucleotides read TGTGCCAGCTCAATGGAGTTAGGGGAAGGAGCTTTCTTT. This sequence encodes CASSMELGEGAFF.

There are a few counts of this clone. The V call is TRBV30, the J call TRBJ1-4; D is undetermined. The CDR3 is 11 amino acids. The ends were cut back, 5 bases at V and 3 bases at J, with 4 bases in the middle. Germline loops: CDR1 GTSNPN, CDR2 SVGIG (reference sequence). CDR3 in amino acids: CAWWANEKLFF. The DNA for the CDR3 is TGTGCCTGGTGGGCTAATGAAAAACTGTTTTTT.

Concerning this clone itself: The same CDR3 also results from other DNA sequences found in this sample. The chain employs TRBV7-9 and TRBJ2-3; maybe TRBD2 (6 bases). The germline gives CDR1 SEHNR, CDR2 FQNEAQ (reference sequence). Trimming shortened V by 1 base and J by 4 bases, and 6 bases separated the two germline ends. The CDR3 length is 13 residues. The CDR3 sequence: CASSLGGADTQYF. The CDR3, as DNA: TGTGCCAGCAGCTTAGGCGGGGCAGATACGCAGTATTTT.

The CDR3 DNA sequence: TGTGCCAGCTCAGAACTCACATCTCACAATGAGCAGTTCTTC. Its translation is CASSELTSHNEQFF. The V gene is TRBV28, the J gene TRBJ2-1; D not resolved. Trimming left V 8 bases short and J 5 bases short, with 16 bases between. Germline V CDR1 and CDR2: MDHEN, SYDVKM. CDR3 size: 14 residues.

The chain couples TRBV29-1 to TRBJ2-2; either TRBD1 or TRBD2 may fit D (6 bases each). The V end was cut by 6 bases, the J end by 3 bases, with 8 bases between. The CDR3 has 12 residues. Germline V gene lookup returns CDR1 SQVTM and CDR2 ANQGSEA. The CDR3 nucleotides read TGCAGCGTAGGGGGGTACACCGGGGAGCTGTTTTTT. This encodes CSVGGYTGELFF.

The chain links TRBV5-1 to TRBJ1-1, with unresolved D. This CDR3 region has 12 residues. Between the trimmed V and J ends, which lost 4 bases and 3 bases, there was a span of 7 bases. Germline assignment: CDR1 SGHRS and CDR2 YFSETQ. CDR3 nucleotide sequence: TGCGCCAGCAGCCGCTTGGACACTGAAGCTTTCTTT. This encodes CASSRLDTEAFF.

Of note for this clone: This specimen includes other DNA sequences encoding the same CDR3. The CDR3 DNA sequence: TGTGCCAGTAGTATATGGGGCGGCACAGATACGCAGTATTTT. Translated: CASSIWGGTDTQYF. The J gene is TRBJ2-3, the V gene TRBV19, with D perhaps TRBD1 (5 bases). V lost 2 bases to trimming and J lost 1 base, with 7 bases between them. The CDR3 totals 14 residues. Germline CDR1 and CDR2: LNHDA and SQIVND (reference sequence). Full variable domain (missing parts from reference TRBV19 and TRBJ2-3): DGGITQSPKYLFRKEGQNVTLSCEQNLNHDAMYWYRQDPGQGLRLIYYSQIVNDFQKGDIAEGYSVSREKKESFPLTVTSAQKNPTAFYLCASSIWGGTDTQYFGPGTRLTVL.

V is TRBV29-1 and J is TRBJ1-3; D is ambiguous. The germline V gene encodes CDR1 SQVTM and CDR2 ANQGSEA. Trimming removed 3 bases at V and 0 bases at J, with 6 bases between. The CDR3 covers 13 residues. The CDR3, as DNA: TGCAGCGTTGAGGGTCCCTCTGGAAACACCATATATTTT. Translating gives CSVEGPSGNTIYF.

The chain links TRBV7-2 to TRBJ2-5, with 8 bases fitting TRBD2. CDR3 length equals 15 residues. Losses at the gene ends were 1 base for V and 5 bases for J; bases not matched to a gene: 6. Per germline, CDR1 SGHTA and CDR2 FQGNSA. The CDR3 sequence is CASSLGTSGLETQYF. Written as DNA, the CDR3 is TGTGCCAGCAGCTTAGGTACTAGCGGCTTGGAGACCCAGTACTTC. The entire variable domain, with the rest obtained from reference TRBV7-2 and TRBJ2-5, is as follows: GAGVSQSPSNKVTEKGKDVELRCDPISGHTALYWYRQSLGQGLEFLIYFQGNSAPDKSGLPSDRFSAERTGGSVSTLTIQRTQQEDSAVYLCASSLGTSGLETQYFGPGTRLLVL.

The chain joins TRBV11-1 to TRBJ2-7; the match to TRBD2 covers 13 bases. Germline CDR1 reads SGHAT; CDR2 reads FQDESV (reference sequence). The CDR3 covers 15 residues. Trimming took 5 bases from V and 7 from J; bases not matched to a gene: 8. The CDR3: CASSQLAGGPEEQYF. For the CDR3, the DNA is TGTGCCAGCAGCCAACTAGCGGGAGGGCCGGAAGAGCAGTACTTC. Looking up the rest from reference TRBV11-1 and TRBJ2-7 gives the full variable domain: EAEVAQSPRYKITEKSQAVAFWCDPISGHATLYWYRQILGQGPELLVQFQDESVVDDSQLPKDRFSAERLKGVDSTLKIQPAELGDSAMYLCASSQLAGGPEEQYFGPGTRLTVT.

The genes are TRBV28 and TRBJ1-2; 7 nucleotides match TRBD1. This CDR3 has 15 amino acids. V was pared by 5 bases and J by 2 bases, with 8 bases of the junction left unmatched. From germline, CDR1 is MDHEN and CDR2 SYDVKM. The CDR3 loop is CASSPSIQGNYGYTF. CDR3 DNA: TGTGCCAGCAGTCCCAGCATACAGGGGAACTATGGCTACACCTTC.

The chain employs TRBV4-2 and TRBJ2-1, with 9 positions matching TRBD2. Trimming cost V 0 bases and J 2 bases; bases outside gene matches: 5. Germline values: CDR1 LGHNA, CDR2 YNFKEQ. The CDR3 runs 17 residues. As DNA, the CDR3 is TGTGCCAGCAGCCAAGACCCCCCTAGCGGGACCTACAATGAGCAGTTCTTC. The encoded protein is CASSQDPPSGTYNEQFF.

V is TRBV7-9 and J is TRBJ1-1, with D possibly matching TRBD1 (6 bases). The CDR3 sequence is 14 residues long. The V and J ends lost 5 bases and 7 bases respectively, with 17 bases between them. Per germline, CDR1 SEHNR and CDR2 FQNEAQ (reference sequence). The DNA for the CDR3 is TGTGCCAGCAGCCGTACGGGCAGGGGCAGTGAAGCTTTCTTT. It translates to CASSRTGRGSEAFF.

This clone was recorded once. Here the CDR3 DNA reads TGTGCCAGCAGCTTTGTACAAGGCTATGGCTACACCTTC. This encodes CASSFVQGYGYTF. This chain connects TRBV7-2 to TRBJ1-2; D is uncertain. Germline CDR1 reads SGHTA; CDR2 reads FQGNSA. This CDR3 has 13 amino acids. Between the trimmed V and J ends, which lost 3 bases and 4 bases, there was a span of 9 bases.

This chain links TRBV30 with TRBJ2-7, with D unresolved. This CDR3 contains 14 residues. Germline CDR1 reads GTSNPN; CDR2 reads SVGIG (reference sequence). V was trimmed by 3 bases and J by 5 bases, leaving 17 bases between them. The CDR3 DNA sequence: TGTGCCTGGAGAAAGACTGGCTATTGGGACGAGCAGTACTTC. It yields the protein CAWRKTGYWDEQYF.

This clone was counted once. The rearrangement links TRBV28 to TRBJ2-7; 11 nucleotides line up with TRBD1. The CDR3 consists of 15 residues. Germline CDR1 and CDR2: MDHEN and SYDVKM. V was pared by 6 bases and J by 6 bases, with 10 bases of the junction left unmatched. The CDR3 sequence: CASSTRFGTGGEQYF. The CDR3 DNA is TGTGCCAGCAGCACCAGGTTTGGGACAGGGGGCGAGCAGTACTTC.

This chain connects TRBV28 to TRBJ2-1; 12 nucleotides align to TRBD2. Per germline, CDR1 MDHEN and CDR2 SYDVKM. CDR3 length equals 16 residues. Trimming at V came to 3 bases and at J to 4 bases, leaving 4 bases not matched to a gene. For the CDR3, the DNA is TGTGCCAGCAGTTTGCCTACTAGCGGGAGGTACAATGAGCAGTTCTTC. This sequence encodes CASSLPTSGRYNEQFF.

The rearrangement uses TRBV7-3 and TRBJ2-2; 14 bases map to TRBD2. The trim removed 5 bases at V and 7 bases at J, leaving 6 bases unmatched. Germline loops: CDR1 SGHTA, CDR2 FQGTGA. The CDR3 is 16 amino acids. CDR3 DNA: TGTGCCAGCAGCACAGGGACTAGCGGGAGCTACGGGGAGCTGTTTTTT. Residues: CASSTGTSGSYGELFF.

The V call is TRBV12-5, the J call TRBJ2-3; 12 bases are a match to TRBD2. The junction had 14 bases not matched to a gene; V was cut back by 0 bases and J by 4 bases. Germline-derived CDR1 and CDR2 are LGHNT and FRNRAP. The CDR3 is 20 residues long. CDR3 protein: CASGLVGWTSGTQGPDTQYF. CDR3 coding DNA: TGTGCTAGTGGTTTGGTTGGATGGACTAGCGGGACCCAGGGGCCAGATACGCAGTATTTT.

The V and J genes are TRBV6-6 and TRBJ2-1; D gene uncertain. CDR1 MNHNY and CDR2 SVGAGI come from the germline V gene (reference sequence). V lost 6 bases, J lost 10 bases, and 13 bases lay in between. This CDR3 is built from 12 residues. The CDR3 region is CASSYPDGEQFF. The CDR3 DNA follows: TGTGCCAGCAGCTACCCAGATGGCGAGCAGTTCTTC.

The sample holds a few counts of this clone. This sample includes further DNA sequences coding for the same CDR3. The rearrangement joins TRBV28 to TRBJ1-1, with D hard to call. Trimming took off 6 bases at V and 5 bases at J, with 10 bases between the two ends. This CDR3 comprises 12 residues. Germline V lookup: CDR1 MDHEN, CDR2 SYDVKM. CDR3 in DNA: TGTGCCAGCAGGAGAGTTGGGACTGAAGCTTTCTTT. This translates into CASRRVGTEAFF.

The rearrangement uses TRBV19 and TRBJ2-1, with TRBD2 matching over 8 bases. CDR3 length: 16 residues. Germline trimming cut 4 bases from V and 3 bases from J; bases unmatched to any gene: 8. Germline CDR1 reads LNHDA; CDR2 reads SQIVND (reference sequence). CDR3 bases: TGTGCCAGTAGTAAAATAGCGGGATCGATCTACAATGAGCAGTTCTTC. The encoded protein is CASSKIAGSIYNEQFF. Full variable domain (missing parts from reference TRBV19 and TRBJ2-1): DGGITQSPKYLFRKEGQNVTLSCEQNLNHDAMYWYRQDPGQGLRLIYYSQIVNDFQKGDIAEGYSVSREKKESFPLTVTSAQKNPTAFYLCASSKIAGSIYNEQFFGPGTRLTVL.

The chain links TRBV30 to TRBJ1-5; tentatively, D is TRBD1 (5 bases). Germline loops: CDR1 GTSNPN, CDR2 SVGIG (reference sequence). Trimming took off 3 bases at V and 5 bases at J, with 11 bases between the two ends. This CDR3 comprises 13 residues. The CDR3 loop reads CAWSVDSYQPQHF. The CDR3 DNA sequence: TGTGCCTGGAGCGTAGACAGTTATCAGCCCCAGCATTTT.